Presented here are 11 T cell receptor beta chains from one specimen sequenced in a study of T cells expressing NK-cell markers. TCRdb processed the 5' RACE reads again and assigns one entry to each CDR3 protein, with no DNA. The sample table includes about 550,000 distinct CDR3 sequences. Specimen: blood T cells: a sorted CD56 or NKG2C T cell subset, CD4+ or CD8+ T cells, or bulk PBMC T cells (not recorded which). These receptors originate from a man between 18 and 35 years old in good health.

The CDR3 here is CASSPLANIGELFF. This chain connects TRBV12-3 or TRBV12-4 to TRBJ2-2; the D gene TCRdb calls, TRBD1, cannot be checked with no DNA. The CDR3 contains 14 residues.

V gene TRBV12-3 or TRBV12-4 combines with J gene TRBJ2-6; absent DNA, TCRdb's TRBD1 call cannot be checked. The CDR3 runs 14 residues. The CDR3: CASSQRQGSNVLTF.

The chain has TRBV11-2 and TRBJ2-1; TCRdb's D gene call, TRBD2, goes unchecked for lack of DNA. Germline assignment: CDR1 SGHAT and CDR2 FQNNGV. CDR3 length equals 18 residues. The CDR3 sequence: CASSLEVPGLAGLNEQFF.

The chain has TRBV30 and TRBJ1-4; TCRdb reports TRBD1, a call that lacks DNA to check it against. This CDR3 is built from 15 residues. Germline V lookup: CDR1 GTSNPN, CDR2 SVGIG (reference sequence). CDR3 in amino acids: CAWGVSGTGQEKLFF.

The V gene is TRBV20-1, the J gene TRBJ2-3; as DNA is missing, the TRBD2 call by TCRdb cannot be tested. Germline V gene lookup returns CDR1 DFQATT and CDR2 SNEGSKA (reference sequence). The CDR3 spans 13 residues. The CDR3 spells CSARPTGREGQYF.

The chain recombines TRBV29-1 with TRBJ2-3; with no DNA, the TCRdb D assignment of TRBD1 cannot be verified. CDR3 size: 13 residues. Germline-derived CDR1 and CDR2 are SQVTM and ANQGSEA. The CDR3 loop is CSGAKGAIDTQYF.

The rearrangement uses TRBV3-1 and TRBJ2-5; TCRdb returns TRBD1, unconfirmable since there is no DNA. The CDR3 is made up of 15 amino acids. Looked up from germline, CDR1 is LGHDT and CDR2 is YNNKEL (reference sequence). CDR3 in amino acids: CASSQDRGWSETQYF.

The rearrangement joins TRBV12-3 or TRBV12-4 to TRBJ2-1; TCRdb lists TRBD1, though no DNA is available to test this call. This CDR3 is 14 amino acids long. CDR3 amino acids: CASRPPPVEGKQFF.

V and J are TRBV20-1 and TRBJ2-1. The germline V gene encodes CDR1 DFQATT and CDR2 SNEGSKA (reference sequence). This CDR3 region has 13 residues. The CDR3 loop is CSARGVDVSEQFF.

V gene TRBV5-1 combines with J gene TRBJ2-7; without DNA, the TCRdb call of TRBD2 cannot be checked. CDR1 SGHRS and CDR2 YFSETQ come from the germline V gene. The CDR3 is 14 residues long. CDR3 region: CASSSGTTSYEQYF. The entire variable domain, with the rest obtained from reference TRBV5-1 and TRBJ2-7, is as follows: KAGVTQTPRYLIKTRGQQVTLSCSPISGHRSVSWYQQTPGQGLQFLFEYFSETQRNKGNFPGRFSGRQFSNSRSEMNVSTLELGDSALYLCASSSGTTSYEQYFGPGTRLTVT.

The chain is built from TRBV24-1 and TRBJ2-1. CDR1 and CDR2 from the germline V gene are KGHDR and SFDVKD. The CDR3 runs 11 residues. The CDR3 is CATSFGNEQFF.